This T cell receptor (beta chain) was recorded in a study of CD8+CD57+ T cells in acquired aplastic anemia. Sequenced patients had shown CD8+CD57+ cell expansion by flow cytometry. This clonotype was seen ten or more times. TCR beta VDJ and CDR3 profiling used genomic DNA as template. One entry per CDR3 protein, called by TCRdb with MiXCR from the reads. The sample lists about 240,000 distinct CDR3 sequences; around 45% were seen once. Per the germline V gene, CDR1 is SGHRS and CDR2 is YFSETQ. V was cut by 2 bases and J by 3 bases, with 18 bases left in between. The CDR3 covers 17 residues. The sample consisted of sorted CD4+, CD8+, or CD8+CD57+ T cells (not recorded which) from PBMCs. The genes are TRBV5-1 and TRBJ2-1; maybe TRBD2 (5 bases). The sequence was obtained from a human donor with aplastic anemia. The CDR3 loop reads CASSFLGIGSFYNEQFF. The CDR3 DNA follows: TGCGCCAGCAGCTTCCTGGGGATAGGGAGCTTCTACAATGAGCAGTTCTTC. The full variable domain, with the rest looked up from reference TRBV5-1 and TRBJ2-1, is KAGVTQTPRYLIKTRGQQVTLSCSPISGHRSVSWYQQTPGQGLQFLFEYFSETQRNKGNFPGRFSGRQFSNSRSEMNVSTLELGDSALYLCASSFLGIGSFYNEQFFGPGTRLTVL.